The 17 T cell receptor beta chains below all came from one sample that was sequenced in a study of neurological immune-mediated disorders (dated by TCRdb to about 2019). The library was prepared using 5' RACE. The reads were generated on an Illumina HiSeq 2500. TCRdb reanalyzed the raw reads on its own, using fastp at Q25 for trimming and MiXCR for clone calling, and kept in-frame beta chains. Each record represents a unique CDR3 protein, reported with the most common genes and DNA among its rows. This sample has about 40,000 distinct CDR3 sequences in its table, and 2.5% of those were observed once. The ten biggest clones cover 2.4% of the sample. Sequencing was done on a sample of PBMCs. The receptor set was obtained from a man over 45 with multiple sclerosis.

This clonotype appeared many times. This chain links TRBV5-1 with TRBJ1-1, with 7 positions matching TRBD1. The CDR3 has 14 residues. J lost 1 base, V lost 2 bases, and 2 bases had no gene match. The germline V gene has CDR1 SGHRS and CDR2 YFSETQ. The DNA of the CDR3 is TGCGCCAGCAGCTTTACAGGGGCGAACACTGAAGCTTTCTTT. It translates to CASSFTGANTEAFF.

The table lists this clonotype with many counts. The chain employs TRBV5-6 and TRBJ1-6, with TRBD1 matching over 7 bases. Germline assignment: CDR1 SGHDT and CDR2 YYEEEE. This CDR3 has 15 residues. The V gene end was trimmed by 2 bases and the J gene end by 5 bases; junction bases not matched to a gene: 4. CDR3 protein: CASSFRDRDNSPLHF. The CDR3 DNA follows: TGTGCCAGCAGCTTCCGGGACAGAGATAATTCACCCCTCCACTTT.

This clonotype was detected ten times or more. V gene TRBV5-5 combines with J gene TRBJ2-1; 13 bases align to TRBD2. V gave up 4 bases and J gave up 5 bases; unmatched junction bases: 15. The CDR3 is 19 amino acids. Germline V lookup: CDR1 SGHKS, CDR2 YYEKEE (reference sequence). The chain's CDR3 is CASSPRLAGGPSTNNEQFF. CDR3 nucleotides: TGTGCCAGCAGCCCTCGACTAGCGGGAGGTCCCTCTACTAACAATGAGCAGTTCTTC.

This clonotype was observed many times. V and J are TRBV29-1 and TRBJ1-2; 8 bases line up with TRBD1. CDR1 and CDR2 (germline): SQVTM, ANQGSEA. This CDR3 has 15 amino acids. The J segment lost 0 bases and the V segment lost 7 bases, leaving 10 bases of the junction unmatched. The DNA for the CDR3 is TGCAGCGCCCAACCGGGACAGGCCACTAACTATGGCTACACCTTC. Its translation: CSAQPGQATNYGYTF.

This clonotype was observed a few times. One end of the junction varies from germline; a read error may be responsible. The genes are TRBV6-5 and TRBJ1-6; TRBD1 agrees at 7 bases. Germline loops: CDR1 MNHEY, CDR2 SVGAGI. The CDR3 contains 17 residues. This CDR3 reads CASSYSSAGGYNSPLNF. The CDR3 bases are TGTGCCAGCAGTTACTCGTCAGCAGGGGGGTATAATTCACCCCTCAACTTT.

With regard to this clonotype: This may be a read error: a much more frequent sequence differs by one nucleotide. The genes are TRBV20-1 and TRBJ2-4; D possibly corresponds to TRBD1 (6 bases). This CDR3 has 11 residues. V was shortened by 7 bases and J by 10 bases, with 14 bases between the two germline ends. Germline-derived CDR1 and CDR2 are DFQATT and SNEGSKA (reference sequence). CDR3 protein: CSVPGTKIQYF. As DNA, the CDR3 is TGCAGTGTCCCAGGGACAAAAATTCAGTACTTC.

This clonotype has a handful of counts. This chain joins TRBV7-6 and TRBJ1-4, with D tentatively TRBD1 (6 bases). CDR3 length equals 16 residues. Looked up from germline, CDR1 is SGHVS and CDR2 is FNYEAQ. V was cut by 6 bases and J by 3 bases, with 17 bases left in between. Here the CDR3 reads CASSRGGGAPNEKLFF. The CDR3 region has the DNA TGTGCCAGCAGTCGCGGGGGGGGGGCTCCTAATGAAAAACTGTTTTTT.

This clonotype has ten or more counts. The J gene is TRBJ2-7, the V gene TRBV24-1; either TRBD1 or TRBD2 may supply D (5 bases each). CDR3 length: 12 amino acids. Germline V gene data show CDR1 as KGHDR and CDR2 as SFDVKD. The germline V and J ends were trimmed by 9 bases and 3 bases, with 11 bases remaining between them. CDR3 protein: CATPGDHYEQYF. The CDR3 DNA is TGTGCCACCCCCGGGGACCACTACGAGCAGTACTTC.

There are many counts of this clonotype. The chain joins TRBV6-6 to TRBJ2-2; the D is unclear. This CDR3 is 12 amino acids long. Germline loops: CDR1 MNHNY, CDR2 SVGAGI (reference sequence). V was cut by 2 bases and J by 6 bases, with 4 bases left in between. This chain's CDR3 is CASSYGAGELFF. In DNA form, the CDR3 reads TGTGCCAGCAGTTACGGAGCCGGGGAGCTGTTTTTT.

The chain joins TRBV18 to TRBJ1-1; 9 nucleotides line up with TRBD1. The CDR3 runs to 15 residues. Germline values: CDR1 KGHSH, CDR2 LQKENI. Losses at the gene ends were 2 bases for V and 1 base for J; bases not matched to a gene: 2. The CDR3 loop is CASSPSDRGNTEAFF. CDR3 coding DNA: TGTGCCAGCTCACCATCGGACAGGGGGAACACTGAAGCTTTCTTT.

This clonotype was seen repeatedly, ten times or more. The CDR3 bases are TGTGCCAGCAGCTTAGCGTCAGGGGGCGAGCAGTACTTC. Translated: CASSLASGGEQYF. The chain carries TRBV7-9 and TRBJ2-7; 7 bases match TRBD1. The V and J ends lost 0 bases and 6 bases, in that order; junction bases with no gene match: 2. The CDR3 runs 13 residues. Germline V lookup: CDR1 SEHNR, CDR2 FQNEAQ (reference sequence). The complete variable domain, with remaining parts taken from reference TRBV7-9 and TRBJ2-7, reads DTGVSQNPRHKITKRGQNVTFRCDPISEHNRLYWYRQTLGQGPEFLTYFQNEAQLEKSRLLSDRFSAERPKGSFSTLEIQRTEQGDSAMYLCASSLASGGEQYFGPGTRLTVT.

This clonotype was detected ten times or more. V gene TRBV5-1 combines with J gene TRBJ2-2; D possibly corresponds to TRBD2 (5 bases). The germline V gene encodes CDR1 SGHRS and CDR2 YFSETQ. V was cut by 4 bases and J by 3 bases, with 7 bases left in between. The CDR3 spans 13 residues. CDR3 sequence (DNA): TGCGCCAGCAGCCGGGGAGACACCGGGGAGCTGTTTTTT. This sequence encodes CASSRGDTGELFF.

The table lists this clonotype with many counts. A read error may account for a junction end that differs from germline. J is TRBJ1-5 and V is TRBV20-1, with D perhaps TRBD1 (6 bases). CDR3 size: 13 residues. Per the germline V gene, CDR1 is DFQATT and CDR2 is SNEGSKA (reference sequence). CDR3 sequence (DNA): TGCAGTGCATCACAGGGAGGCAATCAGCCCCAGAATTTT. Its translation: CSASQGGNQPQNF.

This clonotype has ten or more counts. J is TRBJ2-7 and V is TRBV9; D is tentatively TRBD1 or TRBD2 (5 bases each). Germline CDR1 reads SGDLS; CDR2 reads YYNGEE. The CDR3 contains 15 residues. V dropped 2 bases and J dropped 6 bases, with 18 bases sitting between them. The CDR3: CASSVEPGPWSEQYF. The DNA of the CDR3 is TGTGCCAGCAGCGTTGAACCGGGACCCTGGAGCGAGCAGTACTTC.

This clonotype turned up a few times. The chain is built from TRBV7-8 and TRBJ2-1; 7 bases agree with TRBD1. From germline, CDR1 is SGHVS and CDR2 FQNEAQ. CDR3 length: 14 residues. V shed 0 bases and J 5 bases; nucleotides not matched to a gene: 1. The CDR3 reads CASSLATGNNEQFF. Written as DNA, the CDR3 is TGTGCCAGCAGCTTAGCGACAGGGAACAATGAGCAGTTCTTC.

This clonotype appeared many times. The gene calls are TRBV6-2 or TRBV6-3 and TRBJ2-5; a possible D gene is TRBD2 (7 bases). CDR3 size: 15 residues. Per germline, CDR1 MNHEY and CDR2 SVGEGT. Trimming shortened V by 6 bases and J by 2 bases, and 16 bases separated the two germline ends. The CDR3 sequence is CASSLRRGAQETQYF. DNA for the CDR3: TGTGCCAGCAGCCTACGCCGGGGGGCTCAAGAGACCCAGTACTTC.

With regard to this clonotype: Given a much more abundant clone one base away, this may be a read error. The chain has TRBV5-4 and TRBJ2-6, with a possible D match to TRBD1 (5 bases). Germline V CDR1 and CDR2: SGHNT, YYREEE (reference sequence). The length of the CDR3 is 15 residues. The CDR3: CASSTRQSGAKVLTF. The CDR3 nucleotides are TGTGCCAGCAGCACCCGACAGTCTGGGGCCAAAGTCCTGACTTTC.